The 29 T cell receptor beta chains in this list originate from one sample, sequenced in a study of control samples from healthy donors and cancer patients. Assay: immunoSEQ multiplex PCR; the TCRdb copy retains only in-frame clones and omits some. Of 110,000 or so clones in the sample, over 75% were seen once. Sequenced material: blood. The receptors were gathered from a human donor in good health. The donor label of this sample is uncertain.

As for this clone: Its ends do not fully match the called genes, so a read error is possible. This chain joins TRBV13 and TRBJ2-1, with 9 bases that match TRBD2. Germline CDR1 PRHDT, CDR2 FYEKMQ (reference sequence). The CDR3 is 18 residues long. The CDR3 region has the DNA TGTGCCAGCAGCCAGGGATCGGGCGGGGGGGCCCCCTACAATAAGCAGTTCTTC. Translated: CASSQGSGGGAPYNKQFF.

The chain joins TRBV11-2 to TRBJ2-1, with D possibly being TRBD1 (5 bases). The CDR3 loop spans 14 amino acids. CDR1 is SGHAT and CDR2 is FQNNGV in the germline V gene. V lost 1 base, J lost 7 bases, and 11 bases lay in between. CDR3 sequence (DNA): TGTGCCAGCAGCTTAGTCAGCAGGGCAAATGAGCAGTTCTTC. The encoded protein is CASSLVSRANEQFF.

This clone was detected only a few times. The chain carries TRBV2 and TRBJ2-7; D gene uncertain. Deletions cut 7 bases from V and 4 bases from J, with 11 bases between. Looked up from germline, CDR1 is SNHLY and CDR2 is FYNNEI. This CDR3 region has 12 residues. The CDR3 DNA is TGTGCCAGCAACTGGTTGGATTACGAGCAGTACTTC. Its protein product is CASNWLDYEQYF.

J is TRBJ2-1 and V is TRBV5-6; 12 bases align to TRBD2. V shed 4 bases and J 2 bases; nucleotides not matched to a gene: 13. The CDR3 totals 19 residues. Germline V lookup: CDR1 SGHDT, CDR2 YYEEEE. The CDR3: CASSAEGLAGQGPYNEQFF. CDR3 nucleotides: TGTGCCAGCAGCGCTGAGGGACTAGCGGGCCAGGGCCCCTACAATGAGCAGTTCTTC.

The chain employs TRBV24-1 and TRBJ2-1; D may be TRBD1 (5 bases). There are 15 residues in the CDR3. The germline gives CDR1 KGHDR, CDR2 SFDVKD. V shed 3 bases and J shed 7 bases, with 15 bases lying between them. CDR3 sequence: CATSDPNQGKNEQFF. The CDR3 DNA sequence: TGTGCCACCAGTGATCCGAACCAGGGTAAGAATGAGCAGTTCTTC.

The chain recombines TRBV4-1 with TRBJ1-3; D is undetermined. V was shortened by 3 bases and J by 2 bases, with 8 bases between the two germline ends. This CDR3 is 14 amino acids long. The germline V gene encodes CDR1 MGHRA and CDR2 YSYEKL. CDR3 nucleotide sequence: TGCGCCAGCAGCCAGACCGGGACTGGAAACACCATATATTTT. This translates into CASSQTGTGNTIYF.

This chain joins TRBV12-5 and TRBJ1-1, with D unclear. CDR1 and CDR2 (germline): LGHNT, FRNRAP. This CDR3 contains 11 residues. The V end was cut by 3 bases, the J end by 4 bases, with 3 bases between. CDR3 loop: CASGFVTEAFF. The CDR3 coding sequence is TGTGCTAGTGGTTTTGTCACTGAAGCTTTCTTT. The variable domain in full, completed from reference TRBV12-5 and TRBJ1-1, reads DARVTQTPRHKVTEMGQEVTMRCQPILGHNTVFWYRQTMMQGLELLAYFRNRAPLDDSGMPKDRFSAEMPDATLATLKIQPSEPRDSAVYFCASGFVTEAFFGQGTRLTVV.

This clone was counted between two and nine times. The rearrangement uses TRBV27 and TRBJ2-1, with TRBD2 as a possible D gene (5 bases). The length of the CDR3 is 16 residues. Trimming cost V 7 bases and J 5 bases, with 21 bases left between them. The germline V gene has CDR1 MNHEY and CDR2 SMNVEV (reference sequence). CDR3 DNA sequence: TGTGCCAGCATGACTATTACGCGGGTGGTACACAATGAGCAGTTCTTC. Its protein is CASMTITRVVHNEQFF.

The chain employs TRBV6-5 and TRBJ1-1; no definite D call. This CDR3 is 11 amino acids long. Between the trimmed V and J ends, which lost 7 bases and 5 bases, there was a span of 8 bases. From germline, CDR1 is MNHEY and CDR2 SVGAGI. The CDR3 spells CASKRETEAFF. CDR3 sequence (DNA): TGTGCCAGCAAAAGGGAAACTGAAGCTTTCTTT.

V and J are TRBV6-2 or TRBV6-3 and TRBJ2-1; 8 bases align to TRBD2. The V and J ends lost 5 bases and 4 bases, in that order; junction bases with no gene match: 7. The CDR3 is 15 amino acids. The germline CDR1 and CDR2 sequences are MNHEY and SVGEGT. The CDR3 nucleotides read TGTGCCAGCAGTCGTCCGGGACTAGGGTACAATGAGCAGTTCTTC. Protein sequence: CASSRPGLGYNEQFF.

The V gene is TRBV3-1 (or the pseudogene TRBV3-2), the J gene TRBJ1-4; 7 nucleotides match TRBD1. J gave up 4 bases and V 2 bases, and 7 bases lay outside the gene matches. Germline V gene sequence: CDR1 LGHDT, CDR2 YNNKEL (reference sequence). The CDR3 loop spans 16 amino acids. The CDR3 region is CASSQLTGQFNEKLFF. The CDR3 coding sequence is TGTGCCAGCAGCCAACTCACGGGACAGTTTAATGAAAAACTGTTTTTT.

This clone was picked up a small number of times. The chain recombines TRBV12-3 or TRBV12-4 with TRBJ2-7; D is unresolved. The CDR3 length is 12 residues. V was trimmed by 6 bases and J by 8 bases, leaving 14 bases between them. CDR3 sequence: CASSTGWDQQYF. CDR3 nucleotides: TGTGCCAGCAGCACTGGGTGGGATCAGCAGTACTTC.

This clone was observed a single time. This chain uses TRBV5-1 with TRBJ1-1; no clear D. CDR1 SGHRS and CDR2 YFSETQ come from the germline V gene. The CDR3 contains 14 residues. Trimming took off 0 bases at V and 1 base at J, with 7 bases between the two ends. DNA for the CDR3: TGCGCCAGCAGCTTGGGAGCTCCGAACACTGAAGCTTTCTTT. This sequence encodes CASSLGAPNTEAFF. The variable domain in full, completed from reference TRBV5-1 and TRBJ1-1, reads KAGVTQTPRYLIKTRGQQVTLSCSPISGHRSVSWYQQTPGQGLQFLFEYFSETQRNKGNFPGRFSGRQFSNSRSEMNVSTLELGDSALYLCASSLGAPNTEAFFGQGTRLTVV.

CDR3 in DNA: TGCGCCAGCAGCGTAGGACTAGCGGGGAAGTGGGGCTCCTACAATGAGCAGTTCTTC. Protein sequence: CASSVGLAGKWGSYNEQFF. The V call is TRBV5-1, the J call TRBJ2-1; 12 nucleotides match TRBD2. CDR1 is SGHRS, CDR2 YFSETQ, per germline. The CDR3 spans 19 residues. The V segment lost 4 bases and the J segment 0 bases; nucleotides outside the gene matches: 11. Full variable domain (rest looked up from reference TRBV5-1 and TRBJ2-1): KAGVTQTPRYLIKTRGQQVTLSCSPISGHRSVSWYQQTPGQGLQFLFEYFSETQRNKGNFPGRFSGRQFSNSRSEMNVSTLELGDSALYLCASSVGLAGKWGSYNEQFFGPGTRLTVL.

The chain employs TRBV6-1 and TRBJ2-3; no clear D. CDR3 length equals 16 residues. Per the germline V gene, CDR1 is MNHNS and CDR2 is SASEGT. The V and J ends lost 4 bases and 0 bases respectively, with 14 bases between them. This CDR3 is CASSAGQALSTDTQYF. For the CDR3, the DNA is TGTGCCAGCAGTGCCGGTCAAGCGCTAAGCACAGATACGCAGTATTTT.

This clone was picked up a small number of times. The chain joins TRBV18 to TRBJ2-7; 7 positions match TRBD1. The CDR3 loop spans 14 amino acids. With V trimmed by 2 bases and J by 0 bases, 1 base remained unmatched. Per germline, CDR1 KGHSH and CDR2 LQKENI. CDR3 DNA: TGTGCCAGCTCACCAGGGACAGACTCCTACGAGCAGTACTTC. It yields the protein CASSPGTDSYEQYF.

A note on this clone: Other DNA sequences in the sample encode the same CDR3. This chain links TRBV12-3 or TRBV12-4 with TRBJ1-2; D uncertain. The CDR3 spans 11 residues. Trimming pared 4 bases from V and 5 bases from J, leaving 5 bases between. The CDR3 sequence is CASSSGYGYTF. Written as DNA, the CDR3 is TGTGCCAGCAGTTCAGGATATGGCTACACCTTC.

This rearrangement joins TRBV2 to TRBJ1-6; weak D call: TRBD1 (6 bases). V was shortened by 7 bases and J by 0 bases, with 10 bases between the two germline ends. The CDR3 is made up of 15 amino acids. From germline, CDR1 is SNHLY and CDR2 FYNNEI. CDR3 in amino acids: CASTLDSSYNSPLHF. CDR3 in DNA: TGTGCCAGCACCCTGGACAGCTCCTATAATTCACCCCTCCACTTT. The entire variable domain, with the rest obtained from reference TRBV2 and TRBJ1-6, is as follows: EPEVTQTPSHQVTQMGQEVILRCVPISNHLYFYWYRQILGQKVEFLVSFYNNEISEKSEIFDDQFSVERPDGSNFTLKIRSTKLEDSAMYFCASTLDSSYNSPLHFGNGTRLTVT.

The chain combines TRBV12-5 with TRBJ2-7; 12 bases match TRBD2. Trimming at V came to 5 bases and at J to 6 bases, leaving 2 bases not matched to a gene. The germline CDR1 and CDR2 sequences are LGHNT and FRNRAP. This CDR3 comprises 13 residues. The CDR3 nucleotides read TGTGCTAGTGGTGGACTAGCGGGGTTCGAGCAGTACGTC. It translates to CASGGLAGFEQYV.

The chain is built from TRBV10-2 and TRBJ1-2; D gene uncertain. Trimming stripped 7 bases from V and 6 bases from J, with 18 bases between. There are 14 residues in the CDR3. Germline V lookup: CDR1 WSHSY, CDR2 SAAADI. The CDR3 region is CASTEGTWTHGYTF. The CDR3 DNA reads TGCGCCAGCACCGAGGGCACGTGGACCCATGGCTACACCTTC.

This clone was observed once. The gene calls are TRBV19 and TRBJ1-1; 9 bases align to TRBD1. The V segment lost 5 bases and the J segment 4 bases; nucleotides outside the gene matches: 8. In germline, CDR1 is LNHDA, CDR2 SQIVND (reference sequence). There are 15 residues in the CDR3. In DNA, the CDR3 is TGTGCCAGTAGTCCCAAACAGGGGGCGCCCACTGAAGCTTTCTTT. Residues: CASSPKQGAPTEAFF.

The chain links TRBV6-5 to TRBJ2-3, with D maybe TRBD2 (7 bases). Trimming stripped 5 bases from V and 2 bases from J, with 14 bases between. Germline CDR1 reads MNHEY; CDR2 reads SVGAGI. The CDR3 sequence is 15 residues long. CDR3 protein: CASSRPGGATDTQYF. The CDR3 nucleotides read TGTGCCAGCAGTCGTCCGGGGGGCGCCACAGATACGCAGTATTTT.

The chain has TRBV9 and TRBJ2-1; TRBD2 matches 8 bases. CDR3 length: 15 amino acids. CDR1 and CDR2 from the germline V gene are SGDLS and YYNGEE. V shed 0 bases, J shed 7 bases, and the junction held 6 bases outside the gene matches. The CDR3: CASSVASSGGNEQFF. In nucleotides, the CDR3 is TGTGCCAGCAGCGTAGCTTCAAGCGGGGGAAATGAGCAGTTCTTC. The full variable domain, completed using reference TRBV9 and TRBJ2-1, is DSGVTQTPKHLITATGQRVTLRCSPRSGDLSVYWYQQSLDQGLQFLIQYYNGEERAKGNILERFSAQQFPDLHSELNLSSLELGDSALYFCASSVASSGGNEQFFGPGTRLTVL.

V usage is TRBV2 and J usage is TRBJ2-5; tentatively, D is TRBD2 (6 bases). This CDR3 region has 14 residues. Trimming removed 3 bases at V and 2 bases at J, with 10 bases between. Germline V lookup: CDR1 SNHLY, CDR2 FYNNEI. The CDR3 is CASSDRGYQETQYF. CDR3 sequence (DNA): TGTGCCAGCAGTGATCGGGGGTATCAAGAGACCCAGTACTTC.

The CDR3, as DNA: TGCGCCAGCAGCTTGGCAAGGGAATACACCGGGGAGCTGTTTTTT. It specifies CASSLAREYTGELFF. The J gene is TRBJ2-2, the V gene TRBV5-1; the D is unclear. The CDR3 extends over 15 amino acids. Trimming took off 0 bases at V and 3 bases at J, with 9 bases between the two ends. Germline assignment: CDR1 SGHRS and CDR2 YFSETQ.

The chain has TRBV6-5 and TRBJ2-7; 9 bases fit TRBD1. Germline V lookup: CDR1 MNHEY, CDR2 SVGAGI. Trimming removed 9 bases from V and 6 bases from J; junction bases left unmatched: 12. This CDR3 has 14 amino acids. The CDR3 here is CASALDRGSREQYV. The CDR3 region has the DNA TGTGCCAGTGCCCTTGACAGGGGGTCTCGCGAGCAGTACGTC.

The CDR3 protein is CASSWRGQPTNTGELFF. CDR3 nucleotides: TGTGCCAGCAGTTGGCGGGGGCAGCCAACGAACACCGGGGAGCTGTTTTTT. V gene TRBV7-6 combines with J gene TRBJ2-2, with D possibly TRBD2 on 7 matching bases. Deletions cut 6 bases from V and 0 bases from J, with 17 bases between. The CDR3 totals 17 residues. CDR1 SGHVS and CDR2 FNYEAQ come from the germline V gene.

A single count supports this clone. The CDR3: CASKGLANEQFF. Written as DNA, the CDR3 is TGTGCCAGCAAGGGACTAGCAAATGAGCAGTTCTTC. The chain is built from TRBV28 and TRBJ2-1, with 9 bases fitting TRBD2. Germline loops: CDR1 MDHEN, CDR2 SYDVKM. V was clipped by 7 bases and J by 7 bases; unmatched bases: 2. The CDR3 is made up of 12 amino acids.

The chain combines TRBV6-1 with TRBJ1-5; maybe TRBD1 (5 bases). Per the germline V gene, CDR1 is MNHNS and CDR2 is SASEGT. This CDR3 is 13 amino acids long. V was shortened by 3 bases and J by 4 bases, with 7 bases between the two germline ends. This CDR3 reads CASSDRENQPQHF. The CDR3 DNA is TGTGCCAGCAGTGACAGGGAGAATCAGCCCCAGCATTTT.